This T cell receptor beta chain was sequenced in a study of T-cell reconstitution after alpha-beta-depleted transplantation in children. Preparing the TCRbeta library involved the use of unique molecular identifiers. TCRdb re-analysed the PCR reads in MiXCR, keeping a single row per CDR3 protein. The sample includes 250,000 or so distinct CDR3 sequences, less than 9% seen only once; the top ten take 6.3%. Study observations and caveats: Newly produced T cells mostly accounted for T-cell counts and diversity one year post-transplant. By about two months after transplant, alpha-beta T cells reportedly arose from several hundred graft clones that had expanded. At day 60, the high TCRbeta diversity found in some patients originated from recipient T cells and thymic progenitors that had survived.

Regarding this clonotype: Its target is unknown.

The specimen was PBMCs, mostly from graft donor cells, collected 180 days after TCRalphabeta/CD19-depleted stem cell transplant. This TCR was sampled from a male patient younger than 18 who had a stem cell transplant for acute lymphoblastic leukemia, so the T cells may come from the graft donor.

The CDR3 coding sequence is TGTGCCAGCAGCCAGTCCAGGGCGGAAGCTTTCTTT. Protein sequence: CASSQSRAEAFF. The J gene is TRBJ1-1, the V gene TRBV3-1; possible D gene TRBD1, 5 bases. This CDR3 is built from 12 residues. Germline CDR1 and CDR2: LGHDT and YNNKEL (reference sequence). Trimming cost V 3 bases and J 8 bases, with 10 bases left between them. The full variable domain, with the rest looked up from reference TRBV3-1 and TRBJ1-1, is DTAVSQTPKYLVTQMGNDKSIKCEQNLGHDTMYWYKQDSKKFLKIMFSYNNKELIINETVPNRFSPKSPDKAHLNLHINSLELGDSAVYFCASSQSRAEAFFGQGTRLTVV.